This entry concerns a single TCR beta chain. What it binds is not known. Using immunoSEQ multiplex PCR, the repertoire was profiled, and TCRdb retains in-frame clones only, with some absent. Found here are 130,000 to 150,000 clones, 89% of them singletons; the top ten hold roughly 1.5%. Per the germline V gene, CDR1 is MGHRA and CDR2 is YSYEKL. The CDR3 totals 15 residues. The J segment lost 0 bases and the V segment lost 1 base, leaving 2 bases of the junction unmatched. The data belong to a study of T cell responses to AZD1222 COVID-19 vaccine. General study results and limits: Seropositive AZD1222 recipients at baseline numbered only five or six. Vaccine-associated CD4 TCRs spanned spike, dominant at 160-218 and 743-854. With two AZD1222 doses given, Spike-specific TCR breadth and depth both rose. White British people made up most donors, females outnumbered males, and clonal diversity was possibly underestimated.

The chain employs TRBV4-1 and TRBJ1-2, with 7 bases that match TRBD1. Here the sequenced sample was peripheral blood, taken 28 days after the second AZD1222 dose. The clonotype was recovered from an adult who received the AZD1222 COVID-19 vaccine. CDR3: CASSQVGTANYGYTF. As DNA, the CDR3 is TGCGCCAGCAGCCAAGTCGGGACAGCTAACTATGGCTACACCTTC.